The present entry profiles one T cell receptor (beta chain) with its context. Trimming removed 4 bases from V and 7 bases from J, with 8 bases in between. This CDR3 is built from 13 residues. CDR1 and CDR2 (germline): ENHRY, SYGVKD. The cohort excluded patients with autoimmune disease history or systemic immunosuppression. Samples were taken at baseline and on day 1 of cycles 4 and 7. The data derive from a study of OX40 agonist ivuxolimab in advanced cancers. The wider study: Past anti-PD-1, anti-PD-L1 or anti-CTLA-4 therapy was accepted, and 40% had received some. Three dose-escalation patients had partial responses: one with hepatocellular carcinoma and two with cutaneous melanoma.

The table came from immunoSEQ multiplex PCR; TCRdb's copy has only in-frame clones and leaves some out. The sample shows about 130,000 clones, 85% to 95% of them seen only once. This chain connects TRBV10-3 to TRBJ1-6; unclear D gene. Source: CD4+ or CD8+ T cells sorted from blood, taken in a trial of the OX40 agonist ivuxolimab. The sequence derives from an adult with an advanced solid tumor such as melanoma, head and neck, liver or kidney cancer. CDR3 sequence reads: CAISGAQNSPLHF. CDR3 sequence (DNA): TGTGCCATCAGTGGAGCCCAAAATTCACCCCTCCACTTT.